This TCR beta chain was documented in a study of blood T cell repertoires in COVID-19. Overall study context: Samples came from the United States, Italy and Spain, spanning acute and convalescent COVID-19. From T cells, B-cell-depleted T cells, or PBMCs came the material, which was cDNA or gDNA.

CDR3 size: 16 residues. Trimming cost V 7 bases and J 0 bases; bases outside gene matches: 10. Germline CDR1 is LNHDA and CDR2 is SQIVND (reference sequence). Assay: immunoSEQ multiplex PCR; the TCRdb copy retains only in-frame clones and omits some. Of 200,000 to 250,000 clones in the sample, about 86% are singletons; the top ten hold more than 1.4%. The TCR was taken from a man between 18 and 29 years old with active or convalescent COVID-19. Sample: peripheral blood. The V and J genes are TRBV19 and TRBJ2-3; 7 bases align to TRBD1. The DNA of the CDR3 is TGTGCCAGTATCCCCTACGAGGGGGCTAGCACAGATACGCAGTATTTT. Protein sequence: CASIPYEGASTDTQYF.